The rows below give T cell receptor beta chains drawn from one sample of a study of cytomegalovirus exposure and HLA in healthy donors. Produced via immunoSEQ multiplex PCR; TCRdb's table is partial and in-frame only. Of approximately 160,000 clones in the sample, over 75% were seen once. Sequencing used PBMCs. Source of these receptors: a human donor in good health. Each CDR3 is given with its conserved first and last residue. A D gene is named only where the DNA matches it firmly. A row's size may be missing; if present it is once, few, many or a size class.

j_call: TRBJ2-3; clone_size: few; d_call: TRBD1; cdr3_length: 15; v_call: TRBV6-1; cdr3_aa: CASRHGTGDADTQYF; cdr3_nt: TGTGCCAGCAGACACGGGACAGGGGACGCAGATACGCAGTATTTT
j_call: TRBJ2-1; clone_size: -; d_call: -; cdr3_length: 15; v_call: TRBV4-1; cdr3_aa: CASSLTETLPNEQFF; cdr3_nt: TGCGCCAGCAGCCTGACAGAGACTCTGCCCAATGAGCAGTTCTTC
j_call: TRBJ1-4; clone_size: -; d_call: -; cdr3_length: 14; v_call: TRBV7-8; cdr3_aa: CASSFASTNEKLFF; cdr3_nt: TGTGCCAGCAGCTTTGCGTCAACTAATGAAAAACTGTTTTTT
j_call: TRBJ2-5; clone_size: -; d_call: -; cdr3_length: 15; v_call: TRBV4-1; cdr3_aa: CASSQGSGWQETQYF; cdr3_nt: TGCGCCAGCAGCCAAGGTTCAGGGTGGCAAGAGACCCAGTACTTC
j_call: TRBJ1-1; clone_size: -; d_call: -; cdr3_length: 14; v_call: TRBV5-1; cdr3_aa: CASSRGGVGDRAFF; cdr3_nt: TGCGCCAGCAGCCGGGGGGGAGTCGGGGATAGAGCTTTCTTT
j_call: TRBJ2-3; clone_size: -; d_call: TRBD1; cdr3_length: 15; v_call: TRBV2; cdr3_aa: CASKLGGLSTDTQYF; cdr3_nt: TGTGCCAGCAAATTAGGGGGCCTATCCACAGATACGCAGTATTTT
j_call: TRBJ1-5; clone_size: once; d_call: TRBD1; cdr3_length: 14; v_call: TRBV19; cdr3_aa: CASRGQNSNQPQHF; cdr3_nt: TGTGCCAGTAGGGGACAGAATAGCAATCAGCCCCAGCATTTT
j_call: TRBJ2-1; clone_size: -; d_call: TRBD1; cdr3_length: 16; v_call: TRBV15; cdr3_aa: CATSRQTGTGYNEQFF; cdr3_nt: TGTGCCACCAGCAGACAAACCGGGACAGGCTACAATGAGCAGTTCTTC
j_call: TRBJ1-3; clone_size: once; d_call: TRBD1; cdr3_length: 15; v_call: TRBV5-1; cdr3_aa: CARYPLQGKRNTIYF; cdr3_nt: TGCGCCAGGTACCCGTTACAGGGGAAGAGAAACACCATATATTTT
j_call: TRBJ1-1; clone_size: once; d_call: TRBD1; cdr3_length: 13; v_call: TRBV7-2; cdr3_aa: CASSLGRGGKAFF; cdr3_nt: TGTGCCAGCAGCTTGGGCAGAGGGGGCAAGGCTTTCTTT
j_call: TRBJ1-5; clone_size: -; d_call: -; cdr3_length: 15; v_call: TRBV6-6; cdr3_aa: CASSSKAGGDQPQHF; cdr3_nt: TGTGCCAGCAGTTCCAAGGCGGGGGGCGACCAGCCCCAGCATTTT
j_call: TRBJ1-4; clone_size: -; d_call: -; cdr3_length: 14; v_call: TRBV7-9; cdr3_aa: CASSRGGGAEKLFF; cdr3_nt: TGTGCCAGCAGCAGAGGCGGGGGGGCCGAAAAACTGTTTTTT
j_call: TRBJ2-1; clone_size: -; d_call: TRBD2; cdr3_length: 13; v_call: TRBV15; cdr3_aa: CATRRGTYNEQFF; cdr3_nt: TGTGCCACCCGGCGGGGGACGTACAATGAGCAGTTCTTC
j_call: TRBJ2-1; clone_size: -; d_call: TRBD1; cdr3_length: 14; v_call: TRBV19; cdr3_aa: CASSTWTGDHEQFF; cdr3_nt: TGTGCCAGTAGTACCTGGACAGGGGACCATGAGCAGTTCTTC
j_call: TRBJ2-5; clone_size: -; d_call: -; cdr3_length: 13; v_call: TRBV4-3; cdr3_aa: CASSQRGVETQYF; cdr3_nt: TGCGCCAGCAGCCAAAGGGGCGTGGAGACCCAGTACTTC
j_call: TRBJ1-1; clone_size: -; d_call: -; cdr3_length: 13; v_call: TRBV6-1; cdr3_aa: CASSEQGFTEAFF; cdr3_nt: TGTGCCAGCAGTGAACAGGGGTTCACTGAAGCTTTCTTT
j_call: TRBJ1-5; clone_size: -; d_call: -; cdr3_length: 15; v_call: TRBV2; cdr3_aa: CASRTRDTSNQPQHF; cdr3_nt: TGTGCCTCCAGGACGAGGGACACTTCAAATCAGCCCCAGCATTTT
j_call: TRBJ1-1; clone_size: few; d_call: TRBD1; cdr3_length: 15; v_call: TRBV7-2; cdr3_aa: CASSPHGTGDTEAFF; cdr3_nt: TGTGCCAGCAGTCCGCACGGGACAGGTGACACTGAAGCTTTCTTT
j_call: TRBJ1-2; clone_size: few; d_call: -; cdr3_length: 14; v_call: TRBV6-6; cdr3_aa: CASSYHGSYYGYTF; cdr3_nt: TGTGCCAGCAGTTATCATGGCAGTTATTATGGCTACACCTTC
j_call: TRBJ1-1; clone_size: few; d_call: TRBD1; cdr3_length: 16; v_call: TRBV6-6; cdr3_aa: CASSRGQGLGNTEAFF; cdr3_nt: TGTGCCAGCAGTCGCGGACAGGGGCTGGGGAACACTGAAGCTTTCTTT
j_call: TRBJ1-2; clone_size: -; d_call: -; cdr3_length: 15; v_call: TRBV2; cdr3_aa: CASTVGRSMIDGYTF; cdr3_nt: TGTGCCAGCACGGTCGGCAGGTCGATGATAGATGGCTACACCTTC
j_call: TRBJ2-2; clone_size: -; d_call: TRBD2; cdr3_length: 15; v_call: TRBV2; cdr3_aa: CASSPTSGNTGELFF; cdr3_nt: TGTGCCAGCAGTCCGACTAGCGGGAACACCGGGGAGCTGTTTTTT
j_call: TRBJ2-5; clone_size: -; d_call: TRBD2; cdr3_length: 16; v_call: TRBV9; cdr3_aa: CASSVGLAGTRETQYF; cdr3_nt: TGTGCCAGCAGCGTAGGATTAGCGGGGACTCGGGAGACCCAGTACTTC
j_call: TRBJ2-7; clone_size: -; d_call: TRBD1; cdr3_length: 16; v_call: TRBV27; cdr3_aa: CASSLSTTGSSYEQYF; cdr3_nt: TGTGCCAGCAGTTTATCCACGACAGGGTCCTCCTACGAGCAGTACTTC
j_call: TRBJ1-5; clone_size: few; d_call: TRBD1; cdr3_length: 14; v_call: TRBV6-5; cdr3_aa: CASRGTGLNQPQHF; cdr3_nt: TGTGCCAGCAGGGGGACAGGGCTCAATCAGCCCCAGCATTTT
j_call: TRBJ2-5; clone_size: -; d_call: TRBD1; cdr3_length: 14; v_call: TRBV7-2; cdr3_aa: CASSLRQGNETQYF; cdr3_nt: TGTGCCAGCAGCTTAAGACAGGGGAATGAGACCCAGTACTTC
j_call: TRBJ1-2; clone_size: few; d_call: -; cdr3_length: 13; v_call: TRBV12-5; cdr3_aa: CASGLATGLGYTF; cdr3_nt: TGTGCTAGTGGTTTGGCAACAGGGCTCGGCTACACCTTC
j_call: TRBJ2-3; clone_size: -; d_call: TRBD2; cdr3_length: 18; v_call: TRBV4-2; cdr3_aa: CASSWEGASGGGTDTQYF; cdr3_nt: TGTGCCAGCAGCTGGGAGGGGGCTAGCGGGGGGGGCACAGATACGCAGTATTTT
j_call: TRBJ1-4; clone_size: -; d_call: -; cdr3_length: 15; v_call: TRBV9; cdr3_aa: CASSAETASRGKLFF; cdr3_nt: TGTGCCAGCAGCGCCGAGACAGCCTCCAGAGGAAAACTGTTTTTT
j_call: TRBJ2-1; clone_size: -; d_call: TRBD2; cdr3_length: 14; v_call: TRBV11-3; cdr3_aa: CASSLGGGAHEQFF; cdr3_nt: TGTGCCAGCAGCTTAGGCGGGGGGGCCCATGAGCAGTTCTTC
j_call: TRBJ1-2; clone_size: -; d_call: -; cdr3_length: 13; v_call: TRBV27; cdr3_aa: CASSLSRQAGYTF; cdr3_nt: TGTGCCAGCAGTTTATCTCGGCAGGCTGGCTACACCTTC
j_call: TRBJ2-7; clone_size: -; d_call: TRBD1; cdr3_length: 14; v_call: TRBV6-5; cdr3_aa: CAGSQRDRVHEQYF; cdr3_nt: TGTGCCGGATCGCAACGGGACAGGGTTCACGAGCAGTACTTC
j_call: TRBJ1-6; clone_size: -; d_call: TRBD1; cdr3_length: 13; v_call: TRBV13; cdr3_aa: CASSQTGSSPLHF; cdr3_nt: TGTGCCAGCAGCCAGACAGGGAGCTCACCCCTCCACTTT
j_call: TRBJ1-1; clone_size: -; d_call: -; cdr3_length: 14; v_call: TRBV5-4; cdr3_aa: CASSLVQGNTEAFF; cdr3_nt: TGTGCCAGCAGCTTGGTTCAGGGTAACACTGAAGCTTTCTTT
j_call: TRBJ2-5; clone_size: -; d_call: TRBD1; cdr3_length: 13; v_call: TRBV2; cdr3_aa: CASRDRNKETQYF; cdr3_nt: TGTGCCAGCAGGGACAGGAACAAAGAGACCCAGTACTTC
j_call: TRBJ2-5; clone_size: -; d_call: TRBD2; cdr3_length: 18; v_call: TRBV25-1; cdr3_aa: CARINTGGLAGYQETQYF; cdr3_nt: TGTGCCAGGATAAACACAGGGGGACTAGCGGGGTACCAAGAGACCCAGTACTTC
j_call: TRBJ1-1; clone_size: -; d_call: -; cdr3_length: 14; v_call: TRBV6-4; cdr3_aa: CASSDSRGNTEAFF; cdr3_nt: TGTGCCAGCAGTGACTCGCGGGGGAACACTGAAGCTTTCTTT
j_call: TRBJ2-1; clone_size: -; d_call: TRBD2; cdr3_length: 17; v_call: TRBV10-3; cdr3_aa: CAISEWETSGGPDEQFF; cdr3_nt: TGTGCCATCAGTGAGTGGGAGACTAGCGGGGGACCGGATGAGCAGTTCTTC
j_call: TRBJ2-1; clone_size: -; d_call: TRBD2; cdr3_length: 16; v_call: TRBV9; cdr3_aa: CASSVAGGGIYNEQFF; cdr3_nt: TGTGCCAGCAGCGTAGCGGGCGGGGGGATATACAATGAGCAGTTCTTC
j_call: TRBJ2-7; clone_size: -; d_call: TRBD1; cdr3_length: 15; v_call: TRBV7-2; cdr3_aa: CASRPSGQGYYEQYF; cdr3_nt: TGTGCCAGCAGACCCTCGGGACAGGGGTACTACGAGCAGTACTTC
j_call: TRBJ1-2; clone_size: -; d_call: -; cdr3_length: 16; v_call: TRBV21-1; cdr3_aa: CASSKGQTPSNYGYTF; cdr3_nt: TGTGCCAGCAGCAAAGGACAGACACCCTCTAACTATGGCTACACCTTC
j_call: TRBJ1-6; clone_size: -; d_call: -; cdr3_length: 15; v_call: TRBV27; cdr3_aa: CASSPSTGIPGALHF; cdr3_nt: TGTGCCAGCAGTCCCTCAACAGGGATTCCGGGCGCCCTCCACTTT
j_call: TRBJ2-5; clone_size: -; d_call: TRBD2; cdr3_length: 15; v_call: TRBV7-2; cdr3_aa: CASSLGGGGGETQYF; cdr3_nt: TGTGCCAGCAGCTTAGGCGGCGGGGGAGGAGAGACCCAGTACTTC
j_call: TRBJ2-5; clone_size: -; d_call: TRBD2; cdr3_length: 17; v_call: TRBV4-2; cdr3_aa: CASSQGGITSGGWAQYF; cdr3_nt: TGTGCCAGCAGCCAAGGTGGAATAACTAGCGGGGGGTGGGCCCAGTACTTC
j_call: TRBJ1-1; clone_size: -; d_call: -; cdr3_length: 15; v_call: TRBV5-1; cdr3_aa: CASSLVGTQNTEAFF; cdr3_nt: TGCGCCAGCAGCTTGGTCGGGACTCAGAACACTGAAGCTTTCTTT
j_call: TRBJ2-3; clone_size: -; d_call: -; cdr3_length: 12; v_call: TRBV6-5; cdr3_aa: CASSYSQDTQYF; cdr3_nt: TGTGCCAGCAGTTACTCTCAGGATACGCAGTATTTT
j_call: TRBJ2-1; clone_size: -; d_call: -; cdr3_length: 12; v_call: TRBV15; cdr3_aa: CATSRYDSEQFF; cdr3_nt: TGTGCCACCAGCAGATACGATAGTGAGCAGTTCTTC
j_call: TRBJ2-1; clone_size: -; d_call: -; cdr3_length: 14; v_call: TRBV25-1; cdr3_aa: CASSESMDSNEQFF; cdr3_nt: TGTGCCAGCAGTGAATCGATGGACAGCAATGAGCAGTTCTTC
j_call: TRBJ2-3; clone_size: -; d_call: TRBD1; cdr3_length: 14; v_call: TRBV19; cdr3_aa: CASSMGQGADTQYF; cdr3_nt: TGTGCCAGTAGTATGGGACAGGGGGCAGATACGCAGTATTTT
j_call: TRBJ2-5; clone_size: -; d_call: TRBD2; cdr3_length: 13; v_call: TRBV5-4; cdr3_aa: CASSAGGQETQYF; cdr3_nt: TGTGCCAGCAGCGCGGGGGGACAAGAGACCCAGTACTTC
j_call: TRBJ2-7; clone_size: -; d_call: -; cdr3_length: 11; v_call: TRBV6-6; cdr3_aa: CASSDYREQYF; cdr3_nt: TGTGCCAGCAGCGACTACCGCGAGCAGTACTTC
j_call: TRBJ2-7; clone_size: -; d_call: -; cdr3_length: 14; v_call: TRBV7-7; cdr3_aa: CASSSTGISYEQYF; cdr3_nt: TGTGCCAGCAGCTCAACAGGAATCTCCTACGAGCAGTACTTC